A selection of T cell receptor beta chains follows, all from one sample in a study of OX40 agonist ivuxolimab in advanced cancers. Measured with immunoSEQ multiplex PCR; TCRdb has only the in-frame clones, and not every one. In the table there are roughly 62,000 clones, 75% to 85% of which are singletons. The sample was CD4+ or CD8+ T cells sorted from blood, taken in a trial of the OX40 agonist ivuxolimab. These receptor sequences come from an adult with an advanced solid tumor such as melanoma, head and neck, liver or kidney cancer. Both conserved end residues are part of each CDR3. Fields, in order: CDR3 DNA, CDR3 protein, V gene, J gene, clone size, D gene. The D gene is left open where the match is weak. Only part of the rows carry a size: once, few, many, or a class if the clone is expanded.

TGCGCCAGCAGCCAAGAAAGGGGTTCCAGCTACTATGGCTACACCTTC	CASSQERGSSYYGYTF	TRBV4-1	TRBJ1-2	.	.
TGTGCCAGCAGCACGGCAGGGGGGTACCAAGAGACCCAGTACTTC	CASSTAGGYQETQYF	TRBV7-8	TRBJ2-5	.	.
TGTGCCAGCAGCTTGGATCTAGCGGGGGGGCAGTCTTACACAGATACGCAGTATTTT	CASSLDLAGGQSYTDTQYF	TRBV5-6	TRBJ2-3	.	TRBD2
TGCAGCGTTGAAGAGTTCCAAGGGGCTGGGGAGACCCAGTACTTC	CSVEEFQGAGETQYF	TRBV29-1	TRBJ2-5	once	.
TGTGCCAGTAGTACGGGGTTTGGGCCCCGGGAAGCTTTCTTT	CASSTGFGPREAFF	TRBV19	TRBJ1-1	.	.
TGTGCCAGCAGCCCGAGGCTACAGGGGTCCCCGAACACTGAAGCTTTCTTT	CASSPRLQGSPNTEAFF	TRBV11-2	TRBJ1-1	.	TRBD1
TGTGCCACCAGCAGAGATGGGGACAGGTACTATGGCTACACCTTC	CATSRDGDRYYGYTF	TRBV15	TRBJ1-2	.	TRBD1
TGTGCCAGCAGCTCCGGCGGGCAGGCTAATGAAAAACTGTTTTTT	CASSSGGQANEKLFF	TRBV7-2	TRBJ1-4	.	.
TGCGCCAGCAGCCCCCGGGCCCCGGGGAACACTGAAGCTTTCTTT	CASSPRAPGNTEAFF	TRBV5-1	TRBJ1-1	.	.
TGTGCCAGCAAGACAGAACGGGGAGGCACCGGGGAGCTGTTTTTT	CASKTERGGTGELFF	TRBV6-6	TRBJ2-2	.	.
TGTGCCAGTACCCGCAGCAGGGGGTTTGGGGCCAACGTCCTGACTTTC	CASTRSRGFGANVLTF	TRBV19	TRBJ2-6	few	TRBD1
TGTGCCAGCAGCTTAGCGGGACAGGGTTATCAGCCCCAGCATTTT	CASSLAGQGYQPQHF	TRBV7-8	TRBJ1-5	.	TRBD1
TGCGCCAGCACCGAAATTGACAGAAGCAATTCACCCCTCCACTTT	CASTEIDRSNSPLHF	TRBV5-1	TRBJ1-6	.	.
TGTGCCAGCAACAGACAGGAACTCTATGGCTACACCTTC	CASNRQELYGYTF	TRBV6-6	TRBJ1-2	.	.
TGTGCCAGCAGCTTAAACCAGTTCGGTGAAGCTTTCTTT	CASSLNQFGEAFF	TRBV7-2	TRBJ1-1	.	.
TGCGCCAGCAGCCAAGGGGTGCAAGTGAACACTGAAGCTTTCTTT	CASSQGVQVNTEAFF	TRBV5-1	TRBJ1-1	.	.
TGCGCCAGCAGCCAAGCTGGGGACAATCAGCCCCAGCATTTT	CASSQAGDNQPQHF	TRBV4-1	TRBJ1-5	.	.
TGTGCCAGCTCACCTCTCGGAGAGGGGAACACTGAAGCTTTCTTT	CASSPLGEGNTEAFF	TRBV18	TRBJ1-1	.	.
TGTGCCAGCAGCCAGGGACAGGGGATTCTAGCCAAAAACATTCAGTACTTC	CASSQGQGILAKNIQYF	TRBV28	TRBJ2-4	once	TRBD1
TGCGCCAGCAGCTTTGGACAGATGAACACTGAAGCTTTCTTT	CASSFGQMNTEAFF	TRBV5-1	TRBJ1-1	once	.
TGCGCCAGCAGCTTGGACGCGGACAGGGTAGCTGGCTACACCTTC	CASSLDADRVAGYTF	TRBV5-1	TRBJ1-2	.	TRBD1
TGTGCCAGCAGTAACATCGTAGCCAAAAACATTCAGTACTTC	CASSNIVAKNIQYF	TRBV2	TRBJ2-4	.	.
TGTGCCAGCAGCATCATCGGGTCACCCCTCCACTTT	CASSIIGSPLHF	TRBV5-6	TRBJ1-6	.	.
TGCGCCAGCCGTGGGGCTGCTGGGGCCAACGTCCTGACTTTC	CASRGAAGANVLTF	TRBV5-1	TRBJ2-6	.	.
TGTGCCAGCAGCTTATCCGGTCTCGAGCAGTACTTC	CASSLSGLEQYF	TRBV5-4	TRBJ2-7	.	.
TGTGCCAGCAGTGGGAGATCTGGAAACACCATATATTTT	CASSGRSGNTIYF	TRBV6-1	TRBJ1-3	once	.
TGTGCCAGCAACCAAGGACGCAACGCGGGGATCTTCGACGAGCAGTACTTC	CASNQGRNAGIFDEQYF	TRBV9	TRBJ2-7	.	.
TGTGCCAGCAGCCGGACAGGGAAAGATACGCAGTATTTT	CASSRTGKDTQYF	TRBV7-2	TRBJ2-3	.	TRBD1
TGTGCGACCCACCGAACGGGGACAGGGTTTCTTGAAGCTTTCTTT	CATHRTGTGFLEAFF	TRBV6-1	TRBJ1-1	.	TRBD1
TGTGCCAGCAGCGTGGCCCCTAGAGACATTCAGTACTTC	CASSVAPRDIQYF	TRBV7-2	TRBJ2-4	.	.
TGTGCCAGCAGCTTACCTAACACAGGGTCCTTTGGCTCTGGGGCCAACGTCCTGACTTTC	CASSLPNTGSFGSGANVLTF	TRBV7-8	TRBJ2-6	.	.
TGTGCCAGTAGTATAGGGGGACAGGGAGCGACTGAAGCTTTCTTT	CASSIGGQGATEAFF	TRBV19	TRBJ1-1	.	TRBD1
TGTGCCAGCAGCCAATCCGCGGGACTATTGCTTTTCTTC	CASSQSAGLLLFF	TRBV14	TRBJ2-1	.	TRBD2
TGTGCCAGCAGTAGTAACTATGGCTACACCTTC	CASSSNYGYTF	TRBV9	TRBJ1-2	.	.
TGTGCCAGCGGGCCCCCTAATCAGCCCCAGCATTTT	CASGPPNQPQHF	TRBV2	TRBJ1-5	few	.
TGTGCCATCGGGACAGCTGGAAACACCATATATTTT	CAIGTAGNTIYF	TRBV10-3	TRBJ1-3	once	TRBD1
TGTGCCAGCAGCTTAGGAGACAGGGGGGAAGAGACCCAGTACTTC	CASSLGDRGEETQYF	TRBV7-6	TRBJ2-5	.	TRBD1
TGTGCTAGTAGCGGGGGGACCTACAATGAGCAGTTCTTC	CASSGGTYNEQFF	TRBV9	TRBJ2-1	.	TRBD2
TGTGCCAGCAGTTACACCCGGCGGGGGACAGGCGAGCAGTACTTC	CASSYTRRGTGEQYF	TRBV6-5	TRBJ2-7	.	.
TGTGCTAGCAGCTGGGACACGAACACTGAAGCTTTCTTT	CASSWDTNTEAFF	TRBV7-7	TRBJ1-1	once	.
TGTGCCAGCAGCCAAGAGGGGGCGGGAACCTATGGCGGGGAGCTGTTTTTT	CASSQEGAGTYGGELFF	TRBV4-2	TRBJ2-2	.	.
TGTGCCAGCAGGGGTTCCAGGAGCTCCTACGAGCAGTACTTC	CASRGSRSSYEQYF	TRBV25-1	TRBJ2-7	.	.
TGTGCCAGTTCCATCAGGGGTAACTATGGCTACACCTTC	CASSIRGNYGYTF	TRBV19	TRBJ1-2	.	.
TGTGCCAGCAGTGAATTTATGGGGAGCACAGATACGCAGTATTTT	CASSEFMGSTDTQYF	TRBV6-1	TRBJ2-3	once	.
TGTGCCAGCAGTCCTTGGGACAGCCTCACCGGGGAGCTGTTTTTT	CASSPWDSLTGELFF	TRBV27	TRBJ2-2	.	TRBD1
TGTGCCACCAGGGCCGTGGAACGAGGCTACACCTTC	CATRAVERGYTF	TRBV5-6	TRBJ1-2	.	.
TGCAGCGTTGAATCACAGGCCACAGATACGCAGTATTTT	CSVESQATDTQYF	TRBV29-1	TRBJ2-3	.	.
TGTGCCAGCAGCTCGAACTCGGGGACCTTTAACTATGGCTACACCTTC	CASSSNSGTFNYGYTF	TRBV7-2	TRBJ1-2	.	.
TGTGCCAGCAGGGGTAATTCACCCCTCCACTTT	CASRGNSPLHF	TRBV6-1	TRBJ1-6	.	.
TGTGCCAGCAGCCCCTCTGGGCGGGGGGGGAACCAAGAGACCCAGTACTTC	CASSPSGRGGNQETQYF	TRBV5-4	TRBJ2-5	.	TRBD2